This T cell receptor (beta chain) was recorded in a study of shared clonotypes between healthy human individuals. Study summary: Each donor's CD4 naive and CD4 memory cells filled three plates apiece, CD8 naive two, and CD8 memory one.

For this clone: What it binds is not known.

Study-level results: Estimated clonotype richness was generally higher in naive than memory subsets. Around 5.4% of naive CD4 clonotypes were common to a few donors.

V lost 3 bases, J lost 3 bases, and 5 bases stayed unmatched. From germline, CDR1 is LNHDA and CDR2 SQIVND (reference sequence). The CDR3 loop spans 15 amino acids. Authors' methods: From ImmunoSEQ came sequences covering only the junction and carrying no quality scores, so filtering differed. The assay was immunoSEQ multiplex PCR, and TCRdb's table has in-frame clones only and misses some. The V and J calls and clone size were taken over from that table, and D and trimming were inferred from the DNA. The sample contains a few million clones, more than 80% of which appear only once. Source material: naive CD4+ T cells from PBMCs. Specified subset: CD45RA+ positively selected. The chain links TRBV19 to TRBJ2-7, with 10 positions matching TRBD1. The sequence was obtained from a man aged 18 to 30 in good health. Some clones in this sample may be carry-over from other donors' samples. The CDR3 coding sequence is TGTGCCAGTAGTATCCCCGGGACAGGGGACTACGAGCAGTACTTC. It is translated as CASSIPGTGDYEQYF.